Listed here is a single TCR beta chain. The CDR3 totals 18 residues. Germline CDR1 and CDR2: WNHNN and SYGVQD (reference sequence). Trimming removed 4 bases from V and 1 base from J, with 19 bases in between. Measured with immunoSEQ multiplex PCR; TCRdb has only the in-frame clones, and not every one. The data show tens of thousands of clones, with approximately 90% seen just once and about 13% held by the top ten. The data were taken from a study of OX40 agonist ivuxolimab in advanced cancers. The receptor was derived from an adult with an advanced solid tumor such as melanoma, head and neck, liver or kidney cancer. This rearrangement joins TRBV10-1 to TRBJ2-2; maybe TRBD2 (6 bases). The sequences come from CD4+ or CD8+ T cells sorted from blood, collected in a trial of the OX40 agonist ivuxolimab. CDR3 in amino acids: CASSGGRAGRLNTGELFF. The DNA of the CDR3 is TGCGCCAGCAGTGGAGGTCGGGCGGGACGACTGAACACCGGGGAGCTGTTTTTT.